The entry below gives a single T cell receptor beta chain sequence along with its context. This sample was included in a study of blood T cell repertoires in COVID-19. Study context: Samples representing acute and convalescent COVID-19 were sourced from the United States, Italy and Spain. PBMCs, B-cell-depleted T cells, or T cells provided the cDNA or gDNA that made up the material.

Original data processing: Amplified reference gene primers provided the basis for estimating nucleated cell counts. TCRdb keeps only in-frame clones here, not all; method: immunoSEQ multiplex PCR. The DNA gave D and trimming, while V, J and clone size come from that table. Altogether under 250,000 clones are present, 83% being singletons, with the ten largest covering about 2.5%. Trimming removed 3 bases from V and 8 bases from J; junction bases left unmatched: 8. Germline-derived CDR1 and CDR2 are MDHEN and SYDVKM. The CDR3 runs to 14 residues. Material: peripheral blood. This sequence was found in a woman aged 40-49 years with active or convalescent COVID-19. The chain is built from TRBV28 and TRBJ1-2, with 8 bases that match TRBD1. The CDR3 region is CASSFIQGARGYTF. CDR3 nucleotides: TGTGCCAGCAGTTTTATTCAGGGGGCGCGGGGCTACACCTTC.